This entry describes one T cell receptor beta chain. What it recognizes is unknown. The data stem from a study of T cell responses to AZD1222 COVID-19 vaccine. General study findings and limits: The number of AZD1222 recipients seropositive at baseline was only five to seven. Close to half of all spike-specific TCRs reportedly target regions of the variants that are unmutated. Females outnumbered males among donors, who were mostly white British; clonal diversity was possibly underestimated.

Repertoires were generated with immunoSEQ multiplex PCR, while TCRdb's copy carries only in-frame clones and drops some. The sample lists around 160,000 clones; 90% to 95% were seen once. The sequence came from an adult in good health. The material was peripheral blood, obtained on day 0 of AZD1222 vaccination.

The DNA of the CDR3 is TGCGCCAGCAGCACGGACGGGCTAGCGAGGTCCTACAATGAGCAGTTCTTC. Protein: CASSTDGLARSYNEQFF. The chain joins TRBV5-1 to TRBJ2-1; D perhaps matches TRBD2 (6 bases). V was shortened by 4 bases and J by 1 base, with 18 bases between the two germline ends. The CDR3 is 17 amino acids. Germline V gives CDR1 SGHRS, CDR2 YFSETQ.